The present TCR beta chain was sequenced within a study of blood T cell repertoires in COVID-19. Study details: Acute-phase and convalescent COVID-19 samples originated in the United States, Italy and Spain. PBMCs, B-cell-depleted T cells, or T cells were the source of the cDNA or gDNA that made up the material.

Generated by immunoSEQ multiplex PCR, the TCRdb table keeps only in-frame clones and is missing some. The sample lists tens of thousands of clones, 65% to 90% occurring once. Germline CDR1 and CDR2: SGDLS and YYNGEE. The CDR3 length is 15 residues. Trimming cost V 3 bases and J 2 bases; bases outside gene matches: 4. The receptor was derived from a human donor in a cohort sampled during active COVID-19. Sequencing input: peripheral blood. The V gene is TRBV9, the J gene TRBJ1-3; 8 nucleotides agree with TRBD1. The CDR3 DNA sequence: TGTGCCAGCAGCGCGGACAGGGCCCCTGGAAACACCATATATTTT. This gives the protein CASSADRAPGNTIYF.